Sequencing of this T cell receptor (beta chain) was carried out in a study of T-cell memory formation after mild COVID-19. For this clonotype: Its target is not known.

Regarding the study as a whole: Contracting CD8+ clones were enriched in EMRA, CD4+ mainly in CM and EM. CD4+ bias marked clones expanding day 15 to 37, unlike balanced contracting clones. Pre-infection memory showed some responding clones, and this suggested that cross-reactive memory joined.

The CDR3 sequence is 14 residues long. V was cut by 1 base and J by 7 bases, with 11 bases left in between. Per germline, CDR1 SGHRS and CDR2 YFSETQ. From the 5' RACE reads, TCRdb called clonotypes with MiXCR, one entry per CDR3 protein. The sample has hundreds of thousands of distinct CDR3 sequences; less than 25% are singletons. The sequence derives from an adult woman who had mild COVID-19 (a few samples of this study predate the infection). Cell type and time point are not known. Material for sequencing was PBMCs or a T cell subset sorted from them (not recorded which). The chain has TRBV5-1 and TRBJ2-2; D perhaps matches TRBD1 (6 bases). CDR3 nucleotides: TGCGCCAGCAGCTTGAACAGGGAGAACGGGGAGCTGTTTTTT. This encodes CASSLNRENGELFF.